Listed below are T cell receptor beta chains from one sample, sequenced in a study of cytomegalovirus exposure and HLA in healthy donors. TCRdb keeps only in-frame clones here, not all; method: immunoSEQ multiplex PCR. This table has about 270,000 clones, under 80% appearing once. Material: PBMCs. The receptors shown here come from a female donor in good health and CMV-seronegative. The CDR3 runs from the conserved cysteine through the conserved F or W. D genes are given only for firm matches. Expanded clones are given a class, and other clones once, few, many or no size at all.

v_call	d_call	clone_size	j_call	cdr3_nt	cdr3_aa
TRBV15	TRBD2	.	TRBJ2-3	TGTGCCACCAGCAGCAGGACTAGTCTAAGAGATACGCAGTATTTT	CATSSRTSLRDTQYF
TRBV6-5	TRBD1	.	TRBJ2-1	TGTGCCAGCAGAGACGGATGGGACAGGGACAATGAGCAGTTCTTC	CASRDGWDRDNEQFF
TRBV6-4	TRBD2	.	TRBJ2-3	TGTGCCAGCAGACCCGGGACTAGCGGGAGCCCAGATACGCAGTATTTT	CASRPGTSGSPDTQYF
TRBV25-1	TRBD1	.	TRBJ2-7	TGTGCCAGCAGGGCCGGGACAGGGGCCTACGAGCAGTACTTC	CASRAGTGAYEQYF
TRBV5-1	.	.	TRBJ1-2	TGCGCCAGCAGCTTCCAGGTGGATGGCGACTATGGCTACACCTTC	CASSFQVDGDYGYTF
TRBV6-1	.	.	TRBJ2-2	TGTGCCAGCGCACATACAGGGAGGGGCGGGGAGCTGTTTTTT	CASAHTGRGGELFF
TRBV5-1	TRBD1	.	TRBJ1-6	TGCGCCAGCAGCTTTAATGGGCAGGGGGGCTATAATTCACCCCTCCACTTT	CASSFNGQGGYNSPLHF
TRBV15	TRBD1	.	TRBJ1-5	TGTGCCACCAGCAGAGACCGACAGGGGAATCAGCCCCAGCATTTT	CATSRDRQGNQPQHF
TRBV29-1	.	.	TRBJ2-1	TGCAGCGTGCCCCAGGGGTACTACAATGAGCAGTTCTTC	CSVPQGYYNEQFF
TRBV30	TRBD2	.	TRBJ2-1	TGTGCCTGGAGTGTTTCTAGCGGGAGTTACAATGAGCAGTTCTTC	CAWSVSSGSYNEQFF
TRBV28	TRBD1	.	TRBJ2-7	TGTGCCAGCAAAGGGACAGGGGCTGGGTTGGGAGAGCAGTACTTC	CASKGTGAGLGEQYF
TRBV28	TRBD1	.	TRBJ2-7	TGTGCCAGCAGCCGGGACAGACGCTACGAGCAGTACTTC	CASSRDRRYEQYF
TRBV7-2	TRBD2	.	TRBJ2-2	TGTGCCAGCAGCCGTGGGGGGGGAAACACCGGGGAGCTGTTTTTT	CASSRGGGNTGELFF
TRBV5-1	.	.	TRBJ2-3	TGCGCCAGCAGCTTGTATACAGGGCCAGGAGATACGCAGTATTTT	CASSLYTGPGDTQYF
TRBV25-1	.	.	TRBJ2-2	TGTGCCAGCAGTGAATATTGGAGGAGCGGGGAGCTGTTTTTT	CASSEYWRSGELFF
TRBV7-2	.	few	TRBJ1-1	TGTGGAAACAGGGATACTGAAGCTTTCTTT	CGNRDTEAFF
TRBV15	TRBD2	.	TRBJ2-7	TGTGCCACCAGCAGGACCCTAACTAGCGGGGCCCCTTACGAGCAGTACTTC	CATSRTLTSGAPYEQYF
TRBV6-4	.	.	TRBJ2-1	TGTGCCAGCAGTGACTCGGAGCTGGATGAGCAGTTCTTC	CASSDSELDEQFF
TRBV28	.	few	TRBJ2-4	TGTGCCAGCAGTTTACCCAACAGGGTAGTCCCAGGGATGGAAGCCAAAAACATTCAGTACTTC	CASSLPNRVVPGMEAKNIQYF
TRBV5-6	.	.	TRBJ2-7	TGTGCCAGCAGCCCCTGGGGCCTCCACGAGCAGTACTTC	CASSPWGLHEQYF
TRBV6-6	TRBD2	.	TRBJ2-3	TGTGCCAGCAGTTTCCCTAGCGGGGGAAGCACAGATACGCAGTATTTT	CASSFPSGGSTDTQYF
TRBV20-1	.	.	TRBJ2-1	TGCAGTGCTACGGAGTACCATGAGCAGTTCTTC	CSATEYHEQFF
TRBV28	.	once	TRBJ2-7	TGTGCCAGCAGTTTACCGGCTCGGGACGAGCAGTACTTC	CASSLPARDEQYF
TRBV27	.	.	TRBJ2-7	TGTGCCAGCAACCCGGACAGTCCCTACGAGCAGTACTTC	CASNPDSPYEQYF
TRBV5-1	.	.	TRBJ2-3	TGCGCCAGCAGCTTGGGTGGCGGGAGCACAGATACGCAGTATTTT	CASSLGGGSTDTQYF
TRBV7-9	.	.	TRBJ2-3	TGTGCCAGCAGCTTAGCAAGCGGAGGCGCCACAGATACGCAGTATTTT	CASSLASGGATDTQYF
TRBV19	.	.	TRBJ1-4	TGTGCCAGTAGTACACAGGGTAAAGCTAATGAAAAACTGTTTTTT	CASSTQGKANEKLFF
TRBV7-3	TRBD2	.	TRBJ2-7	TGTGCCAGCAGCTTAATCGGGGGGGCCGAGCAGTACTTC	CASSLIGGAEQYF
TRBV27	TRBD2	.	TRBJ2-3	TGTGCCAGCAGTCCCTTGCCCGGGACTAGCGAAGCAGATACGCAGTATTTT	CASSPLPGTSEADTQYF
TRBV19	TRBD1	.	TRBJ1-3	TGTGCCAGTAGTATGCGGGACAGCTCTGGAAACACCATATATTTT	CASSMRDSSGNTIYF
TRBV7-2	TRBD1	.	TRBJ1-5	TGTGCCAGCAGCTCCCAGGGGGCGGATCAGCCCCAGCATTTT	CASSSQGADQPQHF
TRBV10-3	.	.	TRBJ2-1	TGTGCCATCAGTGAGTCGGGCCAAACCATAAGTCAGTTCTTC	CAISESGQTISQFF
TRBV19	TRBD2	.	TRBJ2-3	TGTGCCAGTAGTCCCGGGACTAGCTCTGGCACAGATACGCAGTATTTT	CASSPGTSSGTDTQYF
TRBV10-3	TRBD2	.	TRBJ2-1	TGTGCCATCAGATCTGGGACTAGCGGACAAAACAATGAGCAGTTCTTC	CAIRSGTSGQNNEQFF
TRBV11-3	.	few	TRBJ2-5	TGTGCCAGCAGCCGGGACTCCCAAGAGACCCAGTACTTC	CASSRDSQETQYF
TRBV2	TRBD1	few	TRBJ1-4	TGTGCCAGCGCCCGACAGGGTTTAAATGAAAAACTGTTTTTT	CASARQGLNEKLFF
TRBV30	.	.	TRBJ1-4	TGTGCCTGGACGGAGGCTTCTAATGAAAAACTGTTTTTT	CAWTEASNEKLFF
TRBV21-1	.	.	TRBJ2-2	TGTGCCAGCAGTAGATTCGACAGGACCGGTTCGGACGGGGAGCTGTTTTTT	CASSRFDRTGSDGELFF
TRBV28	TRBD1	.	TRBJ2-7	TGTGCCATAAGACAGGGGGCTACCTACGAGCAGTACTTC	CAIRQGATYEQYF
TRBV5-1	TRBD1	.	TRBJ2-1	TGCGCCAGCAGCTCCGACGGACAGGGCCGTTATGAGCAGTTCTTC	CASSSDGQGRYEQFF
TRBV7-9	TRBD1	.	TRBJ1-2	TGTGCCAGCAGCAAGACCCAACAGGGGGTTCAAGGCTACACCTTC	CASSKTQQGVQGYTF
TRBV6-4	.	.	TRBJ1-5	TGTGCCAGCAGCCAACAGGAAGGGCAGCCCCAGCATTTT	CASSQQEGQPQHF
TRBV19	TRBD1	.	TRBJ1-5	TGTGCCAGTAGTATTTGGGGACAGGAGTATCAGCCCCAGCATTTT	CASSIWGQEYQPQHF
TRBV7-6	.	.	TRBJ2-2	TGTGCCAGCAGCTTAGCGGTCGGGGGGCAAAACACCGGGGAGCTGTTTTTT	CASSLAVGGQNTGELFF
TRBV14	.	few	TRBJ1-2	TGTGCCAGCAGCCAAGGGGGGACATCGTATGGCTACACCTTC	CASSQGGTSYGYTF
TRBV28	TRBD1	few	TRBJ2-2	TGTGCCACCGTGACCGGGACAGCCACTACCGGGGAGCTGTTTTTT	CATVTGTATTGELFF
TRBV11-1	TRBD1	few	TRBJ1-2	TGTGCCAGCAGCCGCGACAGGGGCTATGGCTACACCTTC	CASSRDRGYGYTF
TRBV9	.	.	TRBJ2-7	TGTGCCAGCAGCGTAGCCCCCGGGAGCTCCTACGAGCAGTACTTC	CASSVAPGSSYEQYF
TRBV4-1	.	.	TRBJ1-1	TGCGCCAGCACCACAAACACTGAAGCTTTCTTT	CASTTNTEAFF
TRBV9	.	.	TRBJ1-1	TGTGCCAGCAGCGTAGTCCGGATGGGGGGAGGAGCTTTCTTT	CASSVVRMGGGAFF
TRBV21-1	.	.	TRBJ2-7	TGTGCCAGCAGCTTTCCGACTAGCTCCTACGAGCAGTACTTC	CASSFPTSSYEQYF
TRBV30	.	once	TRBJ1-5	TGTGCCTGGAGTAGGAAGGGAGTCGGCAATCAGCCCCAGCATTTT	CAWSRKGVGNQPQHF
TRBV19	TRBD2	.	TRBJ2-3	TGTGCCAGTACTAAGACTAGCGGGAGGGCAGATACGCAGTATTTT	CASTKTSGRADTQYF
TRBV6-4	.	few	TRBJ2-2	TGTGCCAGCAGTGATGCGGACACCGGGGAGCTGTTTTTT	CASSDADTGELFF
TRBV6-1	.	.	TRBJ2-1	TGTGCCAGCACTCACGGGACTCGATACAATGAGCAGTTCTTC	CASTHGTRYNEQFF
TRBV4-1	.	few	TRBJ1-2	TGCGCCAGCAGCCAAGTTCTCTATGGCTACACCTTC	CASSQVLYGYTF
TRBV5-5	TRBD2	.	TRBJ2-7	TGTGCCAGCAGCTGGGGACTAGCGGGACTCTCTAGCGTTAACGAGCAGTACTTC	CASSWGLAGLSSVNEQYF
TRBV7-8	.	.	TRBJ2-1	TGTGCCAGCAGCTCGGGACTCTCTGTCTACAATGAGCAGTTCTTC	CASSSGLSVYNEQFF
TRBV4-1	TRBD1	.	TRBJ2-1	TGCGCCAGCAGCCGGGACAGCTCCTACAATGAGCAGTTCTTC	CASSRDSSYNEQFF